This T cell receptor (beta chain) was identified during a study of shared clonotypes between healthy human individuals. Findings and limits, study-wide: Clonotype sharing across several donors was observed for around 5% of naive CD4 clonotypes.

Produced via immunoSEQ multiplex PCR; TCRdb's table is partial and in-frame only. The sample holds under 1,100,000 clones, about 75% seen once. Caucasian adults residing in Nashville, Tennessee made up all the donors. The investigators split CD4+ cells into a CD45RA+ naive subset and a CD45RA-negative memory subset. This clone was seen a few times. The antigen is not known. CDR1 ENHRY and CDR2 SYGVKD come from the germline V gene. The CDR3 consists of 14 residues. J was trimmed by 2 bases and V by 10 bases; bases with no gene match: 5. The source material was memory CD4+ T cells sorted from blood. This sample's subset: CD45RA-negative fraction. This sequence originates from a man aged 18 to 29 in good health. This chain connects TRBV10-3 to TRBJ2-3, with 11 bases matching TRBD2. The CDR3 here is CATRLAGHTDTQYF. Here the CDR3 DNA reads TGTGCCACCCGACTAGCGGGACACACAGATACGCAGTATTTT.